What follows is one T cell receptor beta chain and its context. Its antigen is currently not known. No base qualities exist here, and no much larger clone lies one base off it. The TCR beta CDR3 regions were amplified from the RNA transcripts. For the first round of RT-PCR on the TCR CDR3, the HTBI primer set was used together with the Qiagen OneStep RT-PCR kit. The libraries were constructed in a second round of multiplex PCR and then size-selected and purified. The libraries were sequenced on an Illumina HiSeq2000 using paired-end 100 bp reads. Per the source publication's procedure: SOAPnuke was used to process the raw data, with reads discarded if the reads contained adapters or uncalled bases, had a mean Phred below 15, or lacked an exact constant-primer or identifier match. High-quality paired reads were merged using COPE v1.2.5, and each unique nucleotide sequence was defined as a clonotype. MiTCR v1.1 was used to align the clonotypes against IMGT TRBV, TRBD and TRBJ reference segments. The analysis was restricted to V-J combinations with a frequency above 0.0001, which together covered about 99% of the repertoires. The TCS score was defined as F50 (clonal expansion) divided by E x V (chaos), with BLOSUM62-based TCRdist calculated between CDR3 peptides within each V-J. Welch's t-statistics and random forest reduced 450 to 600 V-J features to around 14, which were used in a naive Bayes classifier (R e1071). The Morisita-Horn index was used to measure how similar the thyroid and blood repertoires were. TCRdb trimmed the raw reads at Q25, called clones with MiXCR and kept productive beta chains. Every entry covers one CDR3 protein and lists the most common genes and DNA from its rows. What appears here as the V and J calls and clone size reflects TCRdb's work, not the paper's. The sample table records hundreds of thousands of distinct CDR3 sequences; just under 45% of these occur just once. The ten largest make up about 7.7% of the sample.

The sample is drawn from a study of T cells in Graves' hyperthyroidism and ophthalmopathy (dated by TCRdb to the late 2010s). Looking at the study overall: To identify distinguishing TCR V-J signatures, a discovery cohort of some 100 patients was used, comprising some 43 with Graves' ophthalmopathy and roughly 60 with stable Graves' hyperthyroidism. TCR Vbeta CDR3 sequencing of 120 to 150 peripheral blood samples (over 40 ophthalmopathy, about 75 hyperthyroidism and roughly 17 progressor patients) is reported in the paper. The 75 to 100 discovery patients were randomly split 7:3 into training and test sets. After blood sampling, hyperthyroidism patients were treated with methimazole at a starting dose of 30 mg daily, and ophthalmopathy patients were treated with high-dose intravenous methylprednisolone. Prospective prediction of ophthalmopathy was tested in an independent validation cohort consisting of 18 to 20 hyperthyroidism patients and around 16 patients who later progressed to ophthalmopathy. In over five Graves' hyperthyroidism patients, the study also compared T-cell repertoires from thyroid tissue with T-cell repertoires from blood.

Inclusive of the bounding cysteine and phenylalanine, the CDR3 is 12 residues long. Left in the record is the CDR3 DNA by itself, 36 bases read in frame from the first base. Relative to germline, V is 4 bases shorter and J is 4 bases shorter, with 7 bases between their ends. According to the germline V gene, CDR1 reads LGHNT and CDR2 reads FRNRAP. Any patient with an uncontrolled infection, another autoimmune disease, pregnancy or lactation was excluded. Diagnoses relied on clinical symptoms, serum thyroxine and TRAb, thyroid ultrasound and orbital computed tomography. Trizol reagent was used to extract total RNA, and RNA quality was then checked on an Agilent 2100 Bioanalyzer. Study-wide findings and limitations: A model built on a 13 V-J signature distinguished ophthalmopathy from stable hyperthyroidism, reaching roughly 88% sensitivity and under 84% specificity in cross-validation and 80%/75% in testing. Most expanded thyroid clonotypes (frequency above 0.001) were also detected in blood, suggesting blood repertoires may reflect thyroid immune responses. Sample size was not statistically predetermined, and blinding of investigators to group allocation was not performed. In validation, the model predicted progression to ophthalmopathy a median of roughly 6.5 months before onset, with over 60% sensitivity and 72.22% specificity.

This sequence originates from an adult man with Graves' disease, either hyperthyroidism or ophthalmopathy (not recorded which). Sequenced input: peripheral blood or thyroid tissue (not recorded which). Here the chain combines TRBV12-5 and TRBJ1-1, with no confidently assigned D gene. The CDR3 amino acid sequence is: CASGSGITEAFF. The nucleotides are TGTGCTAGTGGTTCCGGGATCACTGAAGCTTTCTTT.